This T cell receptor beta chain stems from a study of blood T cell repertoires in COVID-19. The overall study: Acute-phase and convalescent COVID-19 samples originated in the United States, Italy and Spain. Nucleic acid was either cDNA or gDNA, and it came from T cells, B-cell-depleted T cells, or PBMCs.

The authors' processing: Reference gene primer amplification in the assay estimated nucleated cell counts. Profiled with immunoSEQ multiplex PCR; TCRdb holds only in-frame clones, not every one. V and J calls and clone size follow that table, whereas D and trimming were derived from the DNA. Among around 290,000 clones listed, roughly 92% were seen once. Seattle's enrolled individuals joined amid active infection and were then monitored longitudinally. Trimming removed 7 bases from V and 0 bases from J, with 17 bases in between. CDR1 is MDHEN and CDR2 is SYDVKM in the germline V gene. This CDR3 is 16 amino acids long.

The gene calls are TRBV28 and TRBJ2-3; tentatively, D is TRBD2 (6 bases). This sequence originates from a woman under 40 with COVID-19, enrolled during active disease. Sequenced input: peripheral blood. CDR3 amino acids: CASTPGDFHSTDTQYF. DNA for the CDR3: TGTGCCAGCACCCCGGGGGACTTTCATAGCACAGATACGCAGTATTTT.